These 27 T cell receptor beta chains were all obtained from the same sample, sequenced in a study of T cell responses to AZD1222 COVID-19 vaccine. This table comes from immunoSEQ multiplex PCR, and its TCRdb copy is limited to in-frame clones, with some not included. This table holds more than 95,000 clones, around 92% found once. The sequencing here drew on peripheral blood, taken on day 0 of AZD1222 vaccination. The receptor set was obtained from an adult in good health.

CDR3 amino acids: CSARIYAEAFF. In DNA form, the CDR3 reads TGCAGTGCTAGAATCTATGCTGAAGCTTTCTTT. This chain links TRBV20-1 with TRBJ1-1; no firm D call. The CDR3 sequence is 11 residues long. Trimming pared 2 bases from V and 6 bases from J, leaving 7 bases between. Germline lookup yields CDR1 DFQATT and CDR2 SNEGSKA (reference sequence).

The V call is TRBV28, the J call TRBJ1-4, with 7 positions matching TRBD1. CDR1 is MDHEN, CDR2 SYDVKM, per germline. The CDR3 is made up of 13 amino acids. Trimming at V came to 3 bases and at J to 10 bases, leaving 5 bases not matched to a gene. Here the CDR3 reads CASSLDRRGKLFF. For the CDR3, the DNA is TGTGCCAGCAGTTTGGACAGGAGGGGAAAACTGTTTTTT. Drawing the rest from reference TRBV28 and TRBJ1-4, the complete variable domain is DVKVTQSSRYLVKRTGEKVFLECVQDMDHENMFWYRQDPGLGLRLIYFSYDVKMKEKGDIPEGYSVSREKKERFSLILESASTNQTSMYLCASSLDRRGKLFFGSGTQLSVL.

The V and J genes are TRBV6-5 and TRBJ1-2; 9 bases are a match to TRBD1. The CDR3 loop spans 14 amino acids. Germline lookup yields CDR1 MNHEY and CDR2 SVGAGI. With 6 bases clipped from V and 4 bases from J, the junction kept 6 bases outside the gene matches. CDR3 amino acids: CASRSDRGSYGYTF. DNA for the CDR3: TGTGCCAGCAGATCGGACAGGGGTTCCTATGGCTACACCTTC.

This clone has a handful of counts. This chain uses TRBV5-4 with TRBJ2-1; 11 positions match TRBD2. The germline gives CDR1 SGHNT, CDR2 YYREEE (reference sequence). The length of the CDR3 is 17 residues. J lost 8 bases, V lost 4 bases, and 14 bases had no gene match. The CDR3 is CASSSKGLAERRYEQFF. CDR3 coding DNA: TGTGCCAGCAGCAGCAAGGGACTAGCGGAACGGCGGTATGAGCAGTTCTTC.

CDR3 sequence (DNA): TGTGCCAGCAGTTCAGGGGGAGGGACTAGAGGGAGCGAGCAGTACTTC. Translation gives CASSSGGGTRGSEQYF. The chain has TRBV6-6 and TRBJ2-7; TRBD2 is a possible D gene (8 bases). Germline loops: CDR1 MNHNY, CDR2 SVGAGI (reference sequence). Trimming left V 4 bases short and J 6 bases short, with 22 bases between. This CDR3 region has 16 residues.

The chain is built from TRBV5-6 and TRBJ1-6, with 7 bases matching TRBD1. V gave up 5 bases and J gave up 7 bases; unmatched junction bases: 6. CDR1 SGHDT and CDR2 YYEEEE come from the germline V gene. The CDR3 is made up of 14 amino acids. CDR3 nucleotides: TGTGCCAGCAGTACAGGGGCCCAAAATTCACCCCTCCACTTT. Encoded protein: CASSTGAQNSPLHF.

The chain couples TRBV4-1 to TRBJ2-7; no definite D call. Trimming cost V 1 base and J 3 bases, with 7 bases left between them. The CDR3 consists of 13 residues. Germline values: CDR1 MGHRA, CDR2 YSYEKL. The CDR3, as DNA: TGCGCCAGCAGCCAAGGAAGAGACTACGAGCAGTACTTC. Protein: CASSQGRDYEQYF.

Notes on this clone: At the DNA level, this CDR3 is encoded by other sequences in the same sample as well. The rearrangement joins TRBV10-2 to TRBJ1-1, with a weak D call TRBD1 (5 bases). Germline V gives CDR1 WSHSY, CDR2 SAAADI. V dropped 6 bases and J dropped 0 bases, with 11 bases sitting between them. The CDR3 is 14 amino acids. The CDR3 region has the DNA TGCGCCAGCAGGGGGGGACCGTTGAACACTGAAGCTTTCTTT. This gives the protein CASRGGPLNTEAFF.

The chain recombines TRBV15 with TRBJ2-3; either TRBD1 or TRBD2 may fit D (6 bases each). This CDR3 region has 16 residues. Trimming removed 3 bases from V and 2 bases from J, with 15 bases in between. Germline V CDR1 and CDR2: LNHNV, YYDKDF (reference sequence). This chain's CDR3 is CATSSLPGAITDTQYF. CDR3 sequence (DNA): TGTGCCACCAGCAGTCTACCGGGGGCGATCACAGATACGCAGTATTTT.

The rearrangement links TRBV11-2 to TRBJ1-2; D gene uncertain. Trimming took 3 bases from V and 8 from J, leaving 10 bases between them. CDR3 length: 12 amino acids. In germline, CDR1 is SGHAT, CDR2 FQNNGV. DNA of the CDR3: TGTGCCAGCAGCTTTGGCCCGCTCGGCTACACCTTC. Protein: CASSFGPLGYTF.

V and J are TRBV10-3 and TRBJ1-5, with TRBD1 matching 7 bases. From germline, CDR1 is ENHRY and CDR2 SYGVKD. The junction had 8 bases not matched to a gene; V was cut back by 4 bases and J by 11 bases. The CDR3 contains 13 residues. CDR3 sequence reads: CAISGQGFETQHF. The CDR3, as DNA: TGTGCCATCAGTGGACAGGGCTTTGAGACCCAGCATTTT.

The rearrangement uses TRBV30 and TRBJ2-5; 10 bases are a match to TRBD2. The CDR3 spans 12 residues. The V gene's germline CDR1 is GTSNPN and CDR2 SVGIG (reference sequence). This CDR3 is CAQTSGAETQYF. The DNA for the CDR3 is TGTGCTCAAACTAGCGGGGCGGAGACCCAGTACTTC.

This chain links TRBV5-5 with TRBJ1-3, with D perhaps TRBD1 (6 bases). Germline values: CDR1 SGHKS, CDR2 YYEKEE (reference sequence). CDR3 size: 16 residues. Trimming stripped 2 bases from V and 7 bases from J, with 19 bases between. DNA for the CDR3: TGTGCCAGCAGCTTAGACAGGTCGTCGGTCCGGAACACCATATATTTT. Protein sequence: CASSLDRSSVRNTIYF.

This clone was seen a handful of times. This chain links TRBV4-2 with TRBJ1-1; no reliable D call. Germline values: CDR1 LGHNA, CDR2 YNFKEQ. Deletions cut 5 bases from V and 11 bases from J, with 18 bases between. This CDR3 contains 13 residues. In DNA form, the CDR3 reads TGTGCCAGCAGCGCGCCGGAGAGCTGGGCGGCTTTCTTT. It translates to CASSAPESWAAFF.

The J gene is TRBJ1-2, the V gene TRBV13; D might be TRBD1 (5 bases). V lost 5 bases and J lost 3, with 16 bases in between. The germline gives CDR1 PRHDT, CDR2 FYEKMQ (reference sequence). The CDR3 consists of 15 residues. The CDR3 is CASSPNRKGYYGYTF. The CDR3 bases are TGTGCCAGCAGCCCCAACAGGAAAGGATACTATGGCTACACCTTC.

The V call is TRBV6-2 or TRBV6-3, the J call TRBJ1-6; D may be TRBD1 (6 bases). CDR3 length: 15 residues. Germline CDR1 and CDR2: MNHEY and SVGEGT. Trimming took off 6 bases at V and 4 bases at J, with 13 bases between the two ends. Here the CDR3 reads CASSLGQTYNSPLHF. CDR3 bases: TGTGCCAGCAGCCTTGGACAGACTTATAATTCACCCCTCCACTTT.

V gene TRBV12-3 or TRBV12-4 combines with J gene TRBJ1-5; D uncertain. V dropped 3 bases and J dropped 6 bases, with 3 bases sitting between them. The CDR3 has 11 residues. Here the CDR3 DNA reads TGTGCCAGCAGTTTCGGTCAGCCCCAGCATTTT. Its protein product is CASSFGQPQHF.

The J gene is TRBJ2-7, the V gene TRBV5-8, with D possibly TRBD1 on 6 matching bases. The CDR3 totals 16 residues. The ends were cut back, 0 bases at V and 0 bases at J, with 13 bases in the middle. The germline V gene has CDR1 SGHTS and CDR2 YDEGEE. The CDR3 sequence: CASSLEQQGHSYEQYF. The CDR3 region has the DNA TGTGCCAGCAGCTTGGAGCAGCAGGGGCACTCCTACGAGCAGTACTTC.

The chain links TRBV7-3 to TRBJ2-1; D is perhaps TRBD1 or TRBD2 (5 bases each). Looked up from germline, CDR1 is SGHTA and CDR2 is FQGTGA. This CDR3 is 15 amino acids long. With 5 bases removed from V and 8 bases from J, the gap between germline ends came to 19 bases. The CDR3 region is CASSPSGGGWDEQFF. For the CDR3, the DNA is TGTGCCAGCAGCCCCTCGGGTGGGGGTTGGGATGAGCAGTTCTTC.

The chain is built from TRBV3-1 (or the pseudogene TRBV3-2) and TRBJ1-4; D unresolved. CDR3 length equals 12 residues. Trimming removed 4 bases from V and 7 bases from J, with 7 bases in between. Germline V gene lookup returns CDR1 LGHDT and CDR2 YNNKEL (reference sequence). The CDR3 DNA sequence: TGTGCCAGCAGCCGTCGGGGTGAAAAACTGTTTTTT. As protein: CASSRRGEKLFF.

The chain couples TRBV9 to TRBJ2-2, with TRBD1 as a possible D gene (5 bases). The CDR3 has 16 amino acids. The germline V gene encodes CDR1 SGDLS and CDR2 YYNGEE. The ends were cut back, 2 bases at V and 3 bases at J, with 14 bases in the middle. In nucleotides, the CDR3 is TGTGCCAGCAGCGTGCCCTATGGCAGGGACACCGGGGAGCTGTTTTTT. Its protein is CASSVPYGRDTGELFF.

The chain has TRBV7-2 and TRBJ2-1, with 10 bases that match TRBD2. Germline lookup yields CDR1 SGHTA and CDR2 FQGNSA. Losses at the gene ends were 0 bases for V and 7 bases for J; bases not matched to a gene: 12. The CDR3 is made up of 18 amino acids. The CDR3 sequence: CASSLAPIPSGRANEQFF. DNA of the CDR3: TGTGCCAGCAGCTTAGCCCCAATACCCAGCGGGAGGGCGAATGAGCAGTTCTTC. Looking up the rest from reference TRBV7-2 and TRBJ2-1 gives the full variable domain: GAGVSQSPSNKVTEKGKDVELRCDPISGHTALYWYRQSLGQGLEFLIYFQGNSAPDKSGLPSDRFSAERTGGSVSTLTIQRTQQEDSAVYLCASSLAPIPSGRANEQFFGPGTRLTVL.

The rearrangement uses TRBV19 and TRBJ2-5; D is possibly TRBD1 or TRBD2 (6 bases each). V shed 3 bases and J shed 2 bases, with 10 bases lying between them. Germline V gene sequence: CDR1 LNHDA, CDR2 SQIVND (reference sequence). The CDR3 has 14 residues. CDR3 loop: CASSMGGGQETQYF. The CDR3 region has the DNA TGTGCCAGTAGTATGGGGGGCGGTCAAGAGACCCAGTACTTC.

This sequence joins TRBV6-4 and TRBJ1-3; D is ambiguous. This CDR3 comprises 14 residues. From germline, CDR1 is MRHNA and CDR2 SNTAGT. V was cut by 5 bases and J by 0 bases, with 8 bases left in between. The CDR3 reads CASSPTYSGNTIYF. The CDR3 DNA is TGTGCCAGCAGTCCTACTTACTCTGGAAACACCATATATTTT.

The V gene is TRBV28, the J gene TRBJ1-2; TRBD1 aligns across 8 bases. This CDR3 has 17 amino acids. Germline V gene data show CDR1 as MDHEN and CDR2 as SYDVKM. The trim removed 10 bases at V and 0 bases at J, leaving 16 bases unmatched. The CDR3 reads CATLRTGYVPSNYGYTF. CDR3 sequence (DNA): TGTGCCACCCTACGGACAGGGTATGTTCCTTCTAACTATGGCTACACCTTC.

This chain connects TRBV19 to TRBJ2-7; D not certain. Germline V gene lookup returns CDR1 LNHDA and CDR2 SQIVND (reference sequence). V was trimmed by 4 bases and J by 2 bases, leaving 18 bases between them. The CDR3 runs 16 residues. This CDR3 reads CASSSSPQEPAYEQYF. The CDR3 nucleotides read TGTGCCAGTAGTAGTTCTCCTCAGGAACCTGCCTACGAGCAGTACTTC.

The chain carries TRBV2 and TRBJ1-2; D not resolved. Germline CDR1 is SNHLY and CDR2 is FYNNEI. This CDR3 comprises 11 residues. Between the trimmed V and J ends, which lost 1 base and 7 bases, there was a span of 4 bases. The CDR3 DNA is TGTGCCAGCAGTGAAGGGTCTGGCTACACCTTC. This sequence encodes CASSEGSGYTF.